This T cell receptor beta chain was sequenced during a study of blood T cell repertoires in COVID-19. Germline CDR1 is MNHEY and CDR2 is SVGAGI. Trimming took off 4 bases at V and 5 bases at J, with 17 bases between the two ends. The CDR3 consists of 15 residues. This clone was counted a few times. Here immunoSEQ multiplex PCR was the method, and the copy in TCRdb shows in-frame clones only, minus some. The table has under 100,000 clones, around four fifths seen once. The source material was peripheral blood. This TCR came from a woman between 65 and 79 years old with active or convalescent COVID-19. The J gene is TRBJ2-5, the V gene TRBV6-5; D call uncertain. In DNA form, the CDR3 reads TGTGCCAGCAGTTCGCACCCGAATAACCGGGAGACCCAGTACTTC. Residues: CASSSHPNNRETQYF.